This T cell receptor (beta chain) is drawn from a study of blood T cell repertoires in COVID-19. V lost 4 bases, J lost 8 bases, and 14 bases lay in between. Per the germline V gene, CDR1 is WNHNN and CDR2 is SYGVQD (reference sequence). This CDR3 region has 13 residues. Repertoires were generated with immunoSEQ multiplex PCR, while TCRdb's copy carries only in-frame clones and drops some. This table holds 88,000 or so clones, approximately 84% found once. Material: peripheral blood. The rearrangement uses TRBV10-1 and TRBJ1-1; D remains ambiguous. The clonotype originates from a man in his fifties or sixties with acute or convalescent COVID-19. The CDR3 is CASSADWAQEAFF. The CDR3 DNA follows: TGCGCCAGCAGTGCAGATTGGGCCCAGGAAGCTTTCTTT.